This paragraph covers one T cell receptor beta chain sequence. The germline V gene encodes CDR1 DFQATT and CDR2 SNEGSKA (reference sequence). V was pared by 6 bases and J by 6 bases, with 21 bases between. CDR3 size: 14 residues. The source of the sample is a study of liver allograft versus peripheral blood T cells. On the study more broadly: Within transplanted livers, the T cell receptor repertoires were examined and compared against the repertoires present in the peripheral blood of liver transplant recipients.

TCRdb re-called the reads through MiXCR, storing one row per CDR3 protein. The table shows approximately 16,000 distinct CDR3 sequences, with roughly 21% occurring only once. The chain couples TRBV20-1 to TRBJ2-7; a weak D match, TRBD1 (6 bases). The TCR sequence derives from a human patient who had a liver transplant. The T cells may partly be graft donor cells. The CDR3 spells CSATMVRGYVEQYF. The CDR3 DNA is TGCAGTGCCACTATGGTCAGGGGTTACGTCGAGCAGTACTTC.